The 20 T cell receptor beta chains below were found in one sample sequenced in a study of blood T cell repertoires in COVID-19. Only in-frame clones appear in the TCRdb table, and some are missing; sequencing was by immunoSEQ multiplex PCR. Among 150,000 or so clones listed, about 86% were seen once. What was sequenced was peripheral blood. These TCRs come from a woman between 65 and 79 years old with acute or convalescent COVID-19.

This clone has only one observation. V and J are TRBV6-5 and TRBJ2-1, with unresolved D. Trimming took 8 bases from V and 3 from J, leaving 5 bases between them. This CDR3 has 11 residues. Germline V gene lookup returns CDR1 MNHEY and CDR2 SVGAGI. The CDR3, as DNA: TGTGCCAGCGGAGACTACAATGAGCAGTTCTTC. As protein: CASGDYNEQFF.

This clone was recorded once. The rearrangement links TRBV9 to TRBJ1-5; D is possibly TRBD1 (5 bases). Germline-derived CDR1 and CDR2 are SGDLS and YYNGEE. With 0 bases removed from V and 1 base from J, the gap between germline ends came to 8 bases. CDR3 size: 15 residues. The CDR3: CASSVGQGSNQPQHF. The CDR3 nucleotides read TGTGCCAGCAGCGTAGGTCAGGGCAGCAATCAGCCCCAGCATTTT.

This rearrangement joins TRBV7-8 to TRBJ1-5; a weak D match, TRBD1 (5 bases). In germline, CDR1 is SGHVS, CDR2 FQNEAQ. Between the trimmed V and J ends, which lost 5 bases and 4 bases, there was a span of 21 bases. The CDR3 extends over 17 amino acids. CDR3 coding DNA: TGTGCCAGCAGCCCACCGGTGACCGGGGGTCGGAATCAGCCCCAGCATTTT. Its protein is CASSPPVTGGRNQPQHF. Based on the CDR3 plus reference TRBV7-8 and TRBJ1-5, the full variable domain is GAGVSQSPRYKVAKRGQDVALRCDPISGHVSLFWYQQALGQGPEFLTYFQNEAQLDKSGLPSDRFFAERPEGSVSTLKIQRTQQEDSAVYLCASSPPVTGGRNQPQHFGDGTRLSIL.

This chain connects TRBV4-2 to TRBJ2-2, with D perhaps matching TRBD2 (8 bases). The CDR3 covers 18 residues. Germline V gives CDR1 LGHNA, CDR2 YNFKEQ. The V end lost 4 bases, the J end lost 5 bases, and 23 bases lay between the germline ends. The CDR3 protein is CASSPKGAAGVGTGELFF. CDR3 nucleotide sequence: TGTGCCAGCAGCCCAAAGGGGGCAGCGGGAGTAGGGACCGGGGAGCTGTTTTTT.

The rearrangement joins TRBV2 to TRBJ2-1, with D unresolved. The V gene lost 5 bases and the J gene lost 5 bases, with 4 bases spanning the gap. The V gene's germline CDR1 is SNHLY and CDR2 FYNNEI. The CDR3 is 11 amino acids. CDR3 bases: TGTGCCAGCAGTCAGGACAATGAGCAGTTCTTC. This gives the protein CASSQDNEQFF.

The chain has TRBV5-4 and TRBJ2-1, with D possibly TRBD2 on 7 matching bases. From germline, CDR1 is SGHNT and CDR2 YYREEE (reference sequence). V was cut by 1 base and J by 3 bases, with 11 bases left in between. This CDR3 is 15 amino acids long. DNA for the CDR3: TGTGCCAGCAGCTTGTGGGGGGGCCTCTACAATGAGCAGTTCTTC. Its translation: CASSLWGGLYNEQFF.

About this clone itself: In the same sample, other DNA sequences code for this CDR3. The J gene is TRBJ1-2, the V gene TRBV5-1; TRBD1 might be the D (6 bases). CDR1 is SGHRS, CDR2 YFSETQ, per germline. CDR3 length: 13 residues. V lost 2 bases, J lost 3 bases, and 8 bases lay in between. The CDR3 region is CASSFEGDYGYTF. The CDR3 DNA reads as TGCGCCAGCAGCTTTGAGGGGGACTATGGCTACACCTTC. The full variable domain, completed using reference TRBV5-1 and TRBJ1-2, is KAGVTQTPRYLIKTRGQQVTLSCSPISGHRSVSWYQQTPGQGLQFLFEYFSETQRNKGNFPGRFSGRQFSNSRSEMNVSTLELGDSALYLCASSFEGDYGYTFGSGTRLTVV.

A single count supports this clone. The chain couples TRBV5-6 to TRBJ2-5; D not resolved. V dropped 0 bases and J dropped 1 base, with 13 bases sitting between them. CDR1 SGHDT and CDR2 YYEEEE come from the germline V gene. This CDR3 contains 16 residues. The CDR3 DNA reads TGTGCCAGCAGCTTGGAACCCACCAGTCCCCAAGAGACCCAGTACTTC. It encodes CASSLEPTSPQETQYF.

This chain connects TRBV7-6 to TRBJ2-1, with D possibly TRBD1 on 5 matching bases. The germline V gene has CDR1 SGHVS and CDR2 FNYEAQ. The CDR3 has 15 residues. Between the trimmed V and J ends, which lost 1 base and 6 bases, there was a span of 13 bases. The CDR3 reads CASSLEVRALNEQFF. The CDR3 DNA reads TGTGCCAGCAGCTTAGAGGTCAGGGCTCTCAATGAGCAGTTCTTC.

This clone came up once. The CDR3 nucleotides read TGTGCCAGTATGGACCGCGGGGGGGCGACAGATACGCAGTATTTT. Its translation is CASMDRGGATDTQYF. The rearrangement joins TRBV27 to TRBJ2-3; 9 bases fit TRBD2. Per the germline V gene, CDR1 is MNHEY and CDR2 is SMNVEV (reference sequence). The CDR3 spans 15 residues. With 9 bases clipped from V and 3 bases from J, the junction kept 10 bases outside the gene matches.

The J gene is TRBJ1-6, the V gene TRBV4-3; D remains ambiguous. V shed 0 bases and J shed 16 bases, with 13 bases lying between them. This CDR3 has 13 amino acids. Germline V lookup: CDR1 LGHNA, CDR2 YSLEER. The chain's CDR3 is CASSQDLHSGLHF. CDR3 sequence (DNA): TGCGCCAGCAGCCAAGACCTCCATTCCGGGCTCCACTTT.

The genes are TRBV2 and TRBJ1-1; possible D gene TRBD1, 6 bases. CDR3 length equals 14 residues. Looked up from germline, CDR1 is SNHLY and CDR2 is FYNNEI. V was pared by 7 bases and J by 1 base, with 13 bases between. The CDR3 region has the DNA TGTGCCAGCACCCGAAGGGGGGGGAACACTGAAGCTTTCTTT. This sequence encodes CASTRRGGNTEAFF. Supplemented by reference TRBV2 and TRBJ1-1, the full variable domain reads EPEVTQTPSHQVTQMGQEVILRCVPISNHLYFYWYRQILGQKVEFLVSFYNNEISEKSEIFDDQFSVERPDGSNFTLKIRSTKLEDSAMYFCASTRRGGNTEAFFGQGTRLTVV.

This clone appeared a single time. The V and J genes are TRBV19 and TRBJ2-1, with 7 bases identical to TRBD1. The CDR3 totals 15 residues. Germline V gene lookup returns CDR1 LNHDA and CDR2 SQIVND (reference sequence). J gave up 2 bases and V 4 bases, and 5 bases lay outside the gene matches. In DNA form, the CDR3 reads TGTGCCAGTAGTAGGCGACAGGGCCCCTACAATGAGCAGTTCTTC. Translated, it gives CASSRRQGPYNEQFF. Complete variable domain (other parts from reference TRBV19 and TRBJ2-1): DGGITQSPKYLFRKEGQNVTLSCEQNLNHDAMYWYRQDPGQGLRLIYYSQIVNDFQKGDIAEGYSVSREKKESFPLTVTSAQKNPTAFYLCASSRRQGPYNEQFFGPGTRLTVL.

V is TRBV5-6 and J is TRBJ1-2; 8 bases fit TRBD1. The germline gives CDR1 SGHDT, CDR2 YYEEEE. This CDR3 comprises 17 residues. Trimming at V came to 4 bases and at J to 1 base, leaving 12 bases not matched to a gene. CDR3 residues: CASSTPGQELYNYGYTF. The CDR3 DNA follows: TGTGCCAGCAGCACGCCGGGACAGGAACTTTATAACTATGGCTACACCTTC.

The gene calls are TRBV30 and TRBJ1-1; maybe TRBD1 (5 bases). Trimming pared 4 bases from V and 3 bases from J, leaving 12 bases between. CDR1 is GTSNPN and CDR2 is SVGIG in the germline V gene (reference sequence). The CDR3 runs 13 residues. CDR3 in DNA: TGTGCCTGGAATGGGGGGAAACACACTGAAGCTTTCTTT. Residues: CAWNGGKHTEAFF.

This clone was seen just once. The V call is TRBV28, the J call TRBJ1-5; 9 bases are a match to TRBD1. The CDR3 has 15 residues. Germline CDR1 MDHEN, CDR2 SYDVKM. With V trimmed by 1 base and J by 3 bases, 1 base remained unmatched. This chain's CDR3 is CASSLYRGPNQPQHF. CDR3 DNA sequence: TGTGCCAGCAGTTTATACAGGGGGCCCAATCAGCCCCAGCATTTT.

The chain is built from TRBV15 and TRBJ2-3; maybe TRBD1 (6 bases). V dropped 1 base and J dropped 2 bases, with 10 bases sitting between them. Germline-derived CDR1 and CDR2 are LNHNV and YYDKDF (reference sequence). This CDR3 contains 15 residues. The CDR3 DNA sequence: TGTGCCACCAGCAGAGGACAGGTTTCCACAGATACGCAGTATTTT. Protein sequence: CATSRGQVSTDTQYF.

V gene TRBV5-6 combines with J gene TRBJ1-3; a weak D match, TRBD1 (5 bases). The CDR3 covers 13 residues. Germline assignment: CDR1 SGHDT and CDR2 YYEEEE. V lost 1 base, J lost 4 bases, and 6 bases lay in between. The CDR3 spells CASSLRGGNTIYF. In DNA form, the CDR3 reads TGTGCCAGCAGCTTGAGGGGCGGAAACACCATATATTTT.

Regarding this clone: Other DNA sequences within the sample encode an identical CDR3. The CDR3 region has the DNA TGTGCCTGGAGTAGACAGGGTTACACCGGGGAGCTGTTTTTT. This sequence encodes CAWSRQGYTGELFF. The chain recombines TRBV30 with TRBJ2-2, with 7 bases fitting TRBD1. Looked up from germline, CDR1 is GTSNPN and CDR2 is SVGIG (reference sequence). J lost 3 bases, V lost 2 bases, and 3 bases had no gene match. This CDR3 has 14 residues.

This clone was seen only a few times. CDR3 residues: CASSLETGTHQPQHF. The CDR3 nucleotides read TGTGCCAGCAGCTTAGAGACAGGTACCCATCAGCCCCAGCATTTT. This rearrangement joins TRBV7-2 to TRBJ1-5; possible D gene TRBD1, 6 bases. This CDR3 region has 15 residues. Germline CDR1 is SGHTA and CDR2 is FQGNSA. Trimming pared 1 base from V and 5 bases from J, leaving 12 bases between.